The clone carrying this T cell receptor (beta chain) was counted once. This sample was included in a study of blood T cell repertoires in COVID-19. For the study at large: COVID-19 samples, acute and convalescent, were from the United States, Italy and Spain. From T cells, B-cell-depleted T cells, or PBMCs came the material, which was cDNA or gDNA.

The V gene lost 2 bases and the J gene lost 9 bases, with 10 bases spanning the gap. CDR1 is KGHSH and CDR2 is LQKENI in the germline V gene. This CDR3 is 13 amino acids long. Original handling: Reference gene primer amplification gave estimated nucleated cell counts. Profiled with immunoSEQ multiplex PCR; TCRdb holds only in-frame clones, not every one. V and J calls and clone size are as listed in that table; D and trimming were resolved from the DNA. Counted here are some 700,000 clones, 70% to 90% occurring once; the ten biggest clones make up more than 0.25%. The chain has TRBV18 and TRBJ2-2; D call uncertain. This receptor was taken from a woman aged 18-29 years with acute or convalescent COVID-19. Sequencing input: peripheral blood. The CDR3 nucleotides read TGTGCCAGCTCACCATCCCAGTCAAGGGAGCTGTTTTTT. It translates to CASSPSQSRELFF.